Presented here are 19 T cell receptor beta chains from one specimen sequenced in a study of T cells in Graves' hyperthyroidism and ophthalmopathy. TCR beta CDR3 regions were amplified from RNA transcripts. HTBI primers were the set used in a first-round RT-PCR of the TCR CDR3. TCRdb processed the multiplex PCR reads anew with MiXCR; each CDR3 protein has one entry. The sample lists around 500,000 distinct CDR3 sequences, about 20% occurring once. Sequencing was carried out using blood. These receptors all stem from a woman in her sixties or seventies with Graves' ophthalmopathy.

This clonotype turned up a few times. The rearrangement links TRBV7-9 to TRBJ2-2, with 11 bases aligning to TRBD1. Trimming removed 1 base from V and 3 bases from J; junction bases left unmatched: 1. The CDR3 is made up of 16 amino acids. Germline V lookup: CDR1 SEHNR, CDR2 FQNEAQ (reference sequence). CDR3 sequence (DNA): TGTGCCAGCAGCTTAGGGACAGGGGGCGACACCGGGGAGCTGTTTTTT. It translates to CASSLGTGGDTGELFF.

The rearrangement links TRBV5-6 to TRBJ1-6, with D perhaps TRBD1 (5 bases). CDR3 length: 15 amino acids. V shed 0 bases and J shed 9 bases, with 13 bases lying between them. CDR1 and CDR2 (germline): SGHDT, YYEEEE. This CDR3 reads CASSLVQGLVSPLHF. The CDR3 DNA reads as TGTGCCAGCAGCTTGGTTCAGGGATTGGTTTCACCCCTCCACTTT.

There are a few counts of this clonotype. The V call is TRBV5-1, the J call TRBJ1-2; 10 bases line up with TRBD1. V lost 4 bases, J lost 6 bases, and 3 bases stayed unmatched. The CDR3 sequence is 13 residues long. Germline CDR1 and CDR2: SGHRS and YFSETQ. The CDR3 coding sequence is TGCGCCAGCAGCGACAGGGGGCGGAATGGCTACACCTTC. Translation gives CASSDRGRNGYTF.

This clonotype occurred many times. The chain's CDR3 is CASSRAGGSYNEQFF. For the CDR3, the DNA is TGTGCCAGCAGCAGAGCGGGGGGATCCTACAATGAGCAGTTCTTC. V is TRBV12-3 or TRBV12-4 and J is TRBJ2-1; 9 nucleotides match TRBD2. Losses at the gene ends were 6 bases for V and 1 base for J; bases not matched to a gene: 4. The CDR3 length is 15 residues.

In its sample, this clonotype was seen many times. This chain joins TRBV12-3 or TRBV12-4 and TRBJ1-1, with TRBD1 matching over 7 bases. The CDR3 extends over 15 amino acids. The trim removed 5 bases at V and 4 bases at J, leaving 10 bases unmatched. This chain's CDR3 is CASSPLAAGGTEAFF. The CDR3 DNA reads as TGTGCCAGCAGTCCCCTAGCCGCAGGGGGCACTGAAGCTTTCTTT.

The rearrangement links TRBV5-5 to TRBJ2-1; D might be TRBD1 (5 bases). Trimming pared 0 bases from V and 14 bases from J, leaving 15 bases between. CDR1 SGHKS and CDR2 YYEKEE come from the germline V gene (reference sequence). The CDR3 totals 13 residues. Here the CDR3 DNA reads TGTGCCAGCAGCTTGGTAGGGGCCGTGGAGAAGTTCTTC. As protein: CASSLVGAVEKFF.

This clonotype was recorded at least ten times. The chain has TRBV12-3 or TRBV12-4 and TRBJ2-1, with D hard to call. The CDR3 runs to 13 residues. V was shortened by 7 bases and J by 9 bases, with 16 bases between the two germline ends. The CDR3 is CASTLVLTGEQFF. The CDR3 DNA follows: TGTGCCAGCACCCTGGTGCTTACTGGTGAGCAGTTCTTC.

The CDR3: CASIDATDTQYF. The CDR3 DNA sequence: TGTGCCAGCATTGACGCGACAGATACGCAGTATTTT. V and J are TRBV6-1 and TRBJ2-3; D gene ambiguous. Germline CDR1 MNHNS, CDR2 SASEGT. V lost 7 bases and J lost 3, with 8 bases in between. This CDR3 is 12 amino acids long.

V gene TRBV4-2 combines with J gene TRBJ1-5, with D tentatively TRBD1 (6 bases). CDR1 is LGHNA and CDR2 is YNFKEQ in the germline V gene. This CDR3 comprises 15 residues. Trimming cost V 3 bases and J 4 bases, with 13 bases left between them. The DNA for the CDR3 is TGTGCCAGCAGCCAGGCGCACAGGGATAATCAGCCCCAGCATTTT. Protein sequence: CASSQAHRDNQPQHF.

This clonotype was recorded a few times. The chain has TRBV6-1 and TRBJ1-2; D uncertain. This CDR3 is 11 amino acids long. Germline V gene lookup returns CDR1 MNHNS and CDR2 SASEGT. V lost 7 bases and J lost 8, with 11 bases in between. Here the CDR3 reads CASTSAGGYTF. Here the CDR3 DNA reads TGTGCCAGCACCTCGGCGGGCGGCTACACCTTC.

This clonotype appeared many times. In DNA, the CDR3 is TGTGCCAGCAGTTCACCACTAGCGGGAGTCTCGGATACGCAGTATTTT. Amino acids: CASSSPLAGVSDTQYF. The genes are TRBV28 and TRBJ2-3; TRBD2 agrees at 11 bases. Trimming took 4 bases from V and 6 from J; bases not matched to a gene: 9. This CDR3 is 16 amino acids long. The V gene's germline CDR1 is MDHEN and CDR2 SYDVKM.

At least ten counts were recorded for this clonotype. The chain links TRBV12-3 or TRBV12-4 to TRBJ1-1, with 7 bases that match TRBD1. V lost 6 bases and J lost 5; bases outside the gene matches: 6. This CDR3 has 13 residues. The CDR3 nucleotides read TGTGCCAGCAGACCGACAGGGTGGACTGAAGCTTTCTTT. Protein sequence: CASRPTGWTEAFF.

This sequence joins TRBV12-5 and TRBJ2-2, with 7 bases identical to TRBD1. Trimming at V came to 5 bases and at J to 4 bases, leaving 7 bases not matched to a gene. The V gene's germline CDR1 is LGHNT and CDR2 FRNRAP. The CDR3 is made up of 15 amino acids. The CDR3, as DNA: TGTGCTAGTGGTGAGAGGACAGGCGGCACCGGGGAGCTGTTTTTT. Its protein product is CASGERTGGTGELFF.

The V and J genes are TRBV20-1 and TRBJ2-3; TRBD2 aligns across 14 bases. With 6 bases clipped from V and 9 bases from J, the junction kept 14 bases outside the gene matches. Germline V gene data show CDR1 as DFQATT and CDR2 as SNEGSKA (reference sequence). The length of the CDR3 is 16 residues. The CDR3 protein is CSAPATGLAGVRTQYF. The CDR3 DNA reads TGCAGTGCCCCGGCAACGGGACTAGCGGGAGTAAGGACGCAGTATTTT.

This rearrangement joins TRBV7-8 to TRBJ1-5; 9 bases are a match to TRBD1. The length of the CDR3 is 16 residues. CDR1 and CDR2 (germline): SGHVS, FQNEAQ. V was pared by 1 base and J by 7 bases, with 8 bases of the junction left unmatched. CDR3 nucleotide sequence: TGTGCCAGCAGCTTAGGGGACAGGGCCGCCCGACAGCCCCAGCATTTT. Encoded protein: CASSLGDRAARQPQHF.

This clonotype was found once. A clone one base away is much larger, so this may be a read error. The chain employs TRBV2 and TRBJ2-7; 12 bases fit TRBD1. The CDR3 consists of 18 residues. The germline V gene encodes CDR1 SNHLY and CDR2 FYNNEI. CDR3 sequence (DNA): TGTGCCGGCAGTTGGGGACAGGGGGCTCGCGGGGCCTCCTACGAGCAGTACTTC. It yields the protein CAGSWGQGARGASYEQYF.

This clonotype was observed a few times. The gene calls are TRBV19 and TRBJ1-2; D is perhaps TRBD1 (5 bases). V gave up 0 bases and J gave up 2 bases, with 13 bases separating them. This CDR3 contains 16 residues. The germline V gene has CDR1 LNHDA and CDR2 SQIVND (reference sequence). The CDR3: CASSIDTGRVNYGYTF. DNA of the CDR3: TGTGCCAGTAGTATAGATACAGGACGGGTGAACTATGGCTACACCTTC.

The chain has TRBV7-2 and TRBJ2-1; D is unresolved. Germline values: CDR1 SGHTA, CDR2 FQGNSA. Trimming removed 6 bases from V and 2 bases from J, with 17 bases in between. CDR3 length: 16 residues. For the CDR3, the DNA is TGTGCCAGCAGACTAACTCCCGAAGGGCCCTACAATGAGCAGTTCTTC. Its translation is CASRLTPEGPYNEQFF. The whole variable domain, filled in from reference TRBV7-2 and TRBJ2-1, reads GAGVSQSPSNKVTEKGKDVELRCDPISGHTALYWYRQSLGQGLEFLIYFQGNSAPDKSGLPSDRFSAERTGGSVSTLTIQRTQQEDSAVYLCASRLTPEGPYNEQFFGPGTRLTVL.

This clonotype was detected many times. The V and J genes are TRBV4-1 and TRBJ2-7; no reliable D call. Looked up from germline, CDR1 is MGHRA and CDR2 is YSYEKL. The CDR3 totals 13 residues. V was shortened by 0 bases and J by 7 bases, with 10 bases between the two germline ends. The CDR3 protein is CASSQDPFLEQYF. CDR3 nucleotides: TGCGCCAGCAGCCAAGATCCCTTTTTGGAGCAGTACTTC.